The 19 T cell receptor beta chains below were found in one sample sequenced in a study of T cell responses to AZD1222 COVID-19 vaccine. This table comes from immunoSEQ multiplex PCR, and its TCRdb copy is limited to in-frame clones, with some not included. The sample consists of about 100,000 clones, 88% of them appearing once. The source was peripheral blood, collected on day 0 of AZD1222 vaccination. These receptors originate from an adult in good health.

The rearrangement uses TRBV3-1 (or the pseudogene TRBV3-2) and TRBJ2-2, with D possibly TRBD2 on 7 matching bases. The CDR3 has 16 residues. V lost 6 bases and J lost 6, with 20 bases in between. Germline loops: CDR1 LGHDT, CDR2 YNNKEL (reference sequence). As DNA, the CDR3 is TGTGCCAGCAGACCCTCGGGGGGCGGGGTCCCCGGGGAGCTGTTTTTT. Translating gives CASRPSGGGVPGELFF.

This rearrangement joins TRBV7-2 to TRBJ2-2; 12 bases map to TRBD2. The CDR3 is 16 amino acids. Trimming took 5 bases from V and 6 from J; bases not matched to a gene: 7. Germline-derived CDR1 and CDR2 are SGHTA and FQGNSA. Written as DNA, the CDR3 is TGTGCCAGCAGCACTTGGACTAGCGGGATATCCGGGGAGCTGTTTTTT. This translates into CASSTWTSGISGELFF. Filled out from reference TRBV7-2 and TRBJ2-2, the complete variable domain reads GAGVSQSPSNKVTEKGKDVELRCDPISGHTALYWYRQSLGQGLEFLIYFQGNSAPDKSGLPSDRFSAERTGGSVSTLTIQRTQQEDSAVYLCASSTWTSGISGELFFGEGSRLTVL.

This clone was seen a handful of times. The chain joins TRBV4-3 to TRBJ1-3, with D unresolved. Trimming cost V 4 bases and J 1 base, with 2 bases left between them. CDR1 is LGHNA, CDR2 YSLEER, per germline. This CDR3 has 12 amino acids. The CDR3 region is CASSLSGNTIYF. The CDR3, as DNA: TGCGCCAGCAGCCTATCTGGAAACACCATATATTTT.

This clone has only one observation. The V call is TRBV3-1 (or the pseudogene TRBV3-2), the J call TRBJ2-4; D might be TRBD1 or TRBD2, each matching 5 bases. V gave up 4 bases and J gave up 0 bases, with 16 bases separating them. The CDR3 has 17 residues. Germline-derived CDR1 and CDR2 are LGHDT and YNNKEL (reference sequence). The CDR3 coding sequence is TGTGCCAGCAGCCCAAAATCGGGACCCTCAGCCAAAAACATTCAGTACTTC. Protein: CASSPKSGPSAKNIQYF.

The chain links TRBV29-1 to TRBJ2-5; the match to TRBD2 covers 8 bases. V was pared by 0 bases and J by 4 bases, with 7 bases of the junction left unmatched. The CDR3 loop spans 15 amino acids. The germline CDR1 and CDR2 sequences are SQVTM and ANQGSEA. In nucleotides, the CDR3 is TGCAGCGTTGAAGAAGGTTGGCTAGCGGGAGAGACCCAGTACTTC. Its translation: CSVEEGWLAGETQYF.

The V gene is TRBV7-2, the J gene TRBJ1-4, with D uncertain. The CDR3 has 17 amino acids. The V end was cut by 1 base, the J end by 0 bases, with 12 bases between. The germline gives CDR1 SGHTA, CDR2 FQGNSA. CDR3 sequence: CASSLGFLATTNEKLFF. CDR3 in DNA: TGTGCCAGCAGCTTAGGGTTCCTAGCCACAACTAATGAAAAACTGTTTTTT.

This rearrangement joins TRBV12-3 or TRBV12-4 to TRBJ1-1; no reliable D call. Trimming cost V 6 bases and J 3 bases, with 11 bases left between them. The CDR3 length is 13 residues. The CDR3 DNA is TGTGCCAGCAGCGTAATGAGAGACACTGAAGCTTTCTTT. Amino acid sequence: CASSVMRDTEAFF.

The CDR3 is CASSIAGGTGSPQETQYF. CDR3 in DNA: TGTGCCAGTAGTATCGCAGGGGGGACAGGGTCCCCTCAAGAGACCCAGTACTTC. The V call is TRBV19, the J call TRBJ2-5, with 9 bases matching TRBD1. In germline, CDR1 is LNHDA, CDR2 SQIVND (reference sequence). The V and J ends lost 3 bases and 2 bases, in that order; junction bases with no gene match: 13. The CDR3 sequence is 18 residues long.

This clone was counted a single time. At one of its ends the junction is not consistent with the germline gene, which may arise from a read error. The V and J genes are TRBV6-1 and TRBJ1-4; TRBD1 might be the D (5 bases). Germline assignment: CDR1 MNHNS and CDR2 SASEGT. The CDR3 length is 13 residues. CDR3 residues: CASREGTPGKLFF. DNA for the CDR3: TGTGCCAGCAGAGAAGGGACCCCAGGAAAACTGTTTTTT.

This rearrangement joins TRBV30 to TRBJ1-4; D remains ambiguous. The germline CDR1 and CDR2 sequences are GTSNPN and SVGIG (reference sequence). V was trimmed by 7 bases and J by 4 bases, leaving 10 bases between them. The CDR3 consists of 12 residues. In DNA, the CDR3 is TGTGCCTCCAGGAGAAGTAATGAAAAACTGTTTTTT. Its protein is CASRRSNEKLFF.

This chain connects TRBV6-5 to TRBJ1-2; D may be TRBD1 (5 bases). The CDR3 runs to 13 residues. With 10 bases removed from V and 2 bases from J, the gap between germline ends came to 14 bases. Germline CDR1 is MNHEY and CDR2 is SVGAGI. The CDR3 loop is CAIRRDGNYGYTF. CDR3 nucleotide sequence: TGTGCCATCAGACGGGACGGCAACTATGGCTACACCTTC.

V usage is TRBV5-4 and J usage is TRBJ2-2, with 10 bases fitting TRBD2. Germline CDR1 and CDR2: SGHNT and YYREEE (reference sequence). The CDR3 is 19 residues long. Unmatched junction bases numbered 19, after V lost 5 bases and J lost 6 bases. The CDR3 DNA is TGTGCCAGCAGTGTGGAATCGGCTAGCGGGAGTTCTATCCCCGGGGAGCTGTTTTTT. It codes for CASSVESASGSSIPGELFF.

V is TRBV27 and J is TRBJ2-5; D unclear. Trimming stripped 4 bases from V and 8 bases from J, with 8 bases between. CDR1 and CDR2 from the germline V gene are MNHEY and SMNVEV (reference sequence). This CDR3 spans 11 amino acids. The CDR3 nucleotides read TGTGCCAGCAGTTCCGGAATCACCCAGTACTTC. It yields the protein CASSSGITQYF.

V and J are TRBV9 and TRBJ1-5; tentatively, D is TRBD1 (6 bases). The CDR3 contains 15 residues. CDR1 SGDLS and CDR2 YYNGEE come from the germline V gene. V was pared by 4 bases and J by 6 bases, with 17 bases between. The CDR3 is CASSSGAPSSQPQHF. As DNA, the CDR3 is TGTGCCAGCAGCTCAGGGGCGCCCAGTAGTCAGCCCCAGCATTTT.

The chain combines TRBV19 with TRBJ1-1; a weak D match, TRBD1 (6 bases). Germline values: CDR1 LNHDA, CDR2 SQIVND (reference sequence). Trimming pared 5 bases from V and 5 bases from J, leaving 15 bases between. CDR3 length: 14 amino acids. The CDR3 loop reads CASSDSGVLTEAFF. The CDR3 DNA follows: TGTGCCAGTAGTGATTCAGGGGTTTTGACTGAAGCTTTCTTT.

The gene calls are TRBV4-3 and TRBJ2-6; D gene uncertain. In germline, CDR1 is LGHNA, CDR2 YSLEER. CDR3 size: 16 residues. V was trimmed by 0 bases and J by 0 bases, leaving 6 bases between them. This CDR3 reads CASSQDPDSGANVLTF. CDR3 nucleotide sequence: TGCGCCAGCAGCCAAGATCCGGACTCTGGGGCCAACGTCCTGACTTTC.

The J gene is TRBJ2-1, the V gene TRBV4-2, with 13 bases identical to TRBD2. J gave up 0 bases and V 3 bases, and 5 bases lay outside the gene matches. Looked up from germline, CDR1 is LGHNA and CDR2 is YNFKEQ. This CDR3 has 18 residues. The CDR3 loop is CASSHPTSGRSSYNEQFF. CDR3 in DNA: TGTGCCAGCAGCCACCCGACTAGCGGGAGGAGCTCCTACAATGAGCAGTTCTTC.

V is TRBV7-2 and J is TRBJ2-5; TRBD1 matches 7 bases. After removal of 4 bases from V and 4 bases from J, the junction contained 6 bases not matched to a gene. Germline V gene data show CDR1 as SGHTA and CDR2 as FQGNSA. This CDR3 region has 14 residues. CDR3 amino acids: CASSSGQAGETQYF. The CDR3 DNA reads as TGTGCCAGCAGCTCCGGACAGGCGGGAGAGACCCAGTACTTC.

The chain carries TRBV10-3 and TRBJ1-5; a possible D gene is TRBD1 (6 bases). The germline gives CDR1 ENHRY, CDR2 SYGVKD. V dropped 3 bases and J dropped 4 bases, with 10 bases sitting between them. The CDR3 spans 14 residues. The CDR3 sequence: CAISDPGTNQPQHF. The CDR3 bases are TGTGCCATCAGTGACCCTGGGACAAATCAGCCCCAGCATTTT.